Below, 15 T cell receptor beta chains from the same sample are listed, as sequenced in a study of OX40 agonist ivuxolimab in advanced cancers. Sequenced by immunoSEQ multiplex PCR; TCRdb stores in-frame clones only, minus some. The top ten hold 20% to 25% of the sample, which has 40,000 to 55,000 clones, around four fifths seen once. Sequences were derived from CD4+ or CD8+ T cells sorted from blood, sampled in a trial of the OX40 agonist ivuxolimab. The receptors come from an adult with an advanced solid tumor such as melanoma, head and neck, liver or kidney cancer.

The V call is TRBV5-4, the J call TRBJ1-2; D is undetermined. V was trimmed by 4 bases and J by 0 bases, leaving 10 bases between them. Germline V gives CDR1 SGHNT, CDR2 YYREEE (reference sequence). The CDR3 is 14 residues long. The CDR3 here is CASSLEGSNYGYTF. In DNA form, the CDR3 reads TGTGCCAGCAGCCTCGAGGGATCTAACTATGGCTACACCTTC.

The J gene is TRBJ2-2, the V gene TRBV27; D is unresolved. Between the trimmed V and J ends, which lost 3 bases and 2 bases, there was a span of 1 base. The CDR3 spans 12 residues. Germline CDR1 is MNHEY and CDR2 is SMNVEV (reference sequence). The CDR3 region has the DNA TGTGCCAGCAGTTTTAACACCGGGGAGCTGTTTTTT. It specifies CASSFNTGELFF.

This rearrangement joins TRBV7-9 to TRBJ2-2; 10 bases are shared with TRBD1. V shed 8 bases, J shed 3 bases, and the junction held 12 bases outside the gene matches. CDR1 SEHNR and CDR2 FQNEAQ come from the germline V gene (reference sequence). CDR3 size: 17 residues. The CDR3 DNA sequence: TGTGCCAGCGAAAATGAACCCGGACAGGGGGACACCGGGGAGCTGTTTTTT. This gives the protein CASENEPGQGDTGELFF.

The chain joins TRBV4-1 to TRBJ1-1; D gene uncertain. The CDR3 extends over 12 amino acids. The ends were cut back, 3 bases at V and 6 bases at J, with 8 bases in the middle. CDR1 is MGHRA and CDR2 is YSYEKL in the germline V gene. The CDR3 DNA sequence: TGCGCCAGCAGCCATTCTGGGGCTGAAGCTTTCTTT. It translates to CASSHSGAEAFF.

The chain employs TRBV19 and TRBJ1-1; 7 bases map to TRBD1. Germline lookup yields CDR1 LNHDA and CDR2 SQIVND (reference sequence). The CDR3 runs 15 residues. Trimming cost V 3 bases and J 0 bases; bases outside gene matches: 4. As DNA, the CDR3 is TGTGCCAGTAGTATGACAGGGTACTTGAACACTGAAGCTTTCTTT. This sequence encodes CASSMTGYLNTEAFF.

This chain joins TRBV11-2 and TRBJ1-6; D is unclear. In germline, CDR1 is SGHAT, CDR2 FQNNGV. V lost 0 bases and J lost 4, with 22 bases in between. The CDR3 sequence is 20 residues long. CDR3 nucleotide sequence: TGTGCCAGCAGCTTAGATGTCCTACGCGAAAGGGAACGGTATAATTCACCCCTCCACTTT. Translated: CASSLDVLRERERYNSPLHF.

In its sample, this clone was seen a few times. The chain uses TRBV7-9 and TRBJ2-1, with 14 bases matching TRBD2. The CDR3 is 17 residues long. The V and J ends lost 1 base and 5 bases, in that order; junction bases with no gene match: 4. From germline, CDR1 is SEHNR and CDR2 FQNEAQ (reference sequence). CDR3 protein: CASSLVETSGGDNEQFF. The CDR3 DNA sequence: TGTGCCAGCAGCTTAGTAGAGACTAGCGGGGGGGACAATGAGCAGTTCTTC.

The chain has TRBV5-4 and TRBJ2-7; 10 bases map to TRBD2. The CDR3 is 15 residues long. Germline V gene data show CDR1 as SGHNT and CDR2 as YYREEE (reference sequence). J lost 1 base, V lost 2 bases, and 3 bases had no gene match. The CDR3 loop reads CASSFPGLASYEQYF. The CDR3 DNA reads TGTGCCAGCAGCTTTCCGGGACTAGCGTCCTACGAGCAGTACTTC.

CDR3 residues: CASSVGSSGRARTDTQYF. CDR3 nucleotides: TGTGCCAGCAGCGTAGGGTCGAGCGGGAGGGCCCGGACAGATACGCAGTATTTT. J is TRBJ2-3 and V is TRBV9; 10 bases line up with TRBD2. Germline-derived CDR1 and CDR2 are SGDLS and YYNGEE. V gave up 0 bases and J gave up 3 bases; unmatched junction bases: 10. This CDR3 spans 18 amino acids.

The chain couples TRBV5-4 to TRBJ2-1; D remains ambiguous. Germline values: CDR1 SGHNT, CDR2 YYREEE (reference sequence). With 2 bases removed from V and 8 bases from J, the gap between germline ends came to 14 bases. The CDR3 runs 14 residues. CDR3 nucleotides: TGTGCCAGCAGCTTAGAATTGCGCCCCGATGAGCAGTTCTTC. Residues: CASSLELRPDEQFF.

The chain joins TRBV6-4 to TRBJ2-3, with D possibly matching TRBD2 (5 bases). Looked up from germline, CDR1 is MRHNA and CDR2 is SNTAGT. CDR3 size: 15 residues. The V end was cut by 6 bases, the J end by 0 bases, with 13 bases between. This CDR3 is CASREDPLSTDTQYF. The DNA for the CDR3 is TGTGCCAGCAGGGAGGACCCCCTTAGCACAGATACGCAGTATTTT.

This chain connects TRBV11-3 to TRBJ2-1; TRBD1 matches 7 bases. Unmatched junction bases numbered 5, after V lost 0 bases and J lost 3 bases. The CDR3 sequence is 16 residues long. Per the germline V gene, CDR1 is SGHNT and CDR2 is YENEEA. The CDR3 spells CASSLERQGDYNEQFF. CDR3 DNA sequence: TGTGCCAGCAGCTTAGAGCGGCAGGGGGACTACAATGAGCAGTTCTTC. The variable domain in full, with the rest retrieved from reference TRBV11-3 and TRBJ2-1, is EAGVVQSPRYKIIEKKQPVAFWCNPISGHNTLYWYLQNLGQGPELLIRYENEEAVDDSQLPKDRFSAERLKGVDSTLKIQPAELGDSAVYLCASSLERQGDYNEQFFGPGTRLTVL.

The chain carries TRBV27 and TRBJ1-5; 7 bases match TRBD1. The CDR3 consists of 14 residues. Germline V gene data show CDR1 as MNHEY and CDR2 as SMNVEV (reference sequence). After removal of 3 bases from V and 4 bases from J, the junction contained 3 bases not matched to a gene. The CDR3 region is CASSFGTENQPQHF. CDR3 in DNA: TGTGCCAGCAGTTTTGGGACAGAGAATCAGCCCCAGCATTTT.

V usage is TRBV7-9 and J usage is TRBJ2-2; 11 nucleotides line up with TRBD1. The junction had 5 bases not matched to a gene; V was cut back by 2 bases and J by 6 bases. Germline V lookup: CDR1 SEHNR, CDR2 FQNEAQ (reference sequence). The CDR3 is 16 residues long. DNA of the CDR3: TGTGCCAGCAGCTTATGGACAGGGGGCGAGTCCGGGGAGCTGTTTTTT. Its protein product is CASSLWTGGESGELFF.

The V call is TRBV18, the J call TRBJ2-7; unclear D gene. The CDR3 totals 15 residues. Germline CDR1 is KGHSH and CDR2 is LQKENI. Trimming stripped 0 bases from V and 6 bases from J, with 15 bases between. In DNA, the CDR3 is TGTGCCAGCTCACCACCGGGCCCCCCCTCAGGCGAGCAGTACTTC. This translates into CASSPPGPPSGEQYF.